These 2 T cell receptor beta chains were sequenced from one sample in a study of blood T cell repertoires in COVID-19. Measured with immunoSEQ multiplex PCR; TCRdb has only the in-frame clones, and not every one. This table holds fewer than 350,000 clones, 70% to 90% found once. Sequencing was done on a sample of PBMCs or T cells enriched from blood (not recorded which). The receptor source for this set is a young man who had recovered from COVID-19.

V usage is TRBV14 and J usage is TRBJ2-2; D is uncertain. The CDR3 is 15 amino acids. CDR1 is SGHDN, CDR2 FVKESK, per germline. Trimming took off 3 bases at V and 3 bases at J, with 11 bases between the two ends. The CDR3 sequence: CASSHGLGDTGELFF. CDR3 nucleotide sequence: TGTGCCAGCAGCCATGGGTTGGGCGACACCGGGGAGCTGTTTTTT.

V usage is TRBV5-1 and J usage is TRBJ2-7, with TRBD1 matching over 9 bases. Germline V gives CDR1 SGHRS, CDR2 YFSETQ. V gave up 3 bases and J gave up 2 bases; unmatched junction bases: 3. The CDR3 sequence is 14 residues long. Here the CDR3 reads CASSWDRETYEQYF. In DNA, the CDR3 is TGCGCCAGCAGCTGGGACAGGGAAACCTACGAGCAGTACTTC.